This TCR beta chain was captured by sequencing in a study of blood T cell repertoires in COVID-19. Study in general: Samples representing acute and convalescent COVID-19 were sourced from the United States, Italy and Spain. PBMCs, B-cell-depleted T cells, or T cells provided the cDNA or gDNA that made up the material.

This CDR3 comprises 12 residues. V was trimmed by 4 bases and J by 4 bases, leaving 10 bases between them. Per the germline V gene, CDR1 is SQVTM and CDR2 is ANQGSEA. Per the authors' pipeline: The assay estimated nucleated cells by amplifying reference gene primers. TCRdb's table, derived via immunoSEQ multiplex PCR, lists solely in-frame clones and lacks some. The DNA gave D and trimming, while V, J and clone size come from that table. Among roughly 61,000 clones listed, 75% to 95% were seen once. V and J are TRBV29-1 and TRBJ2-5; the D is unclear. The sequenced sample was peripheral blood. The source of this sequence is a man in his 60s with acute or convalescent COVID-19. The CDR3 here is CSVVTALETQYF. DNA for the CDR3: TGCAGCGTTGTTACAGCACTAGAGACCCAGTACTTC.